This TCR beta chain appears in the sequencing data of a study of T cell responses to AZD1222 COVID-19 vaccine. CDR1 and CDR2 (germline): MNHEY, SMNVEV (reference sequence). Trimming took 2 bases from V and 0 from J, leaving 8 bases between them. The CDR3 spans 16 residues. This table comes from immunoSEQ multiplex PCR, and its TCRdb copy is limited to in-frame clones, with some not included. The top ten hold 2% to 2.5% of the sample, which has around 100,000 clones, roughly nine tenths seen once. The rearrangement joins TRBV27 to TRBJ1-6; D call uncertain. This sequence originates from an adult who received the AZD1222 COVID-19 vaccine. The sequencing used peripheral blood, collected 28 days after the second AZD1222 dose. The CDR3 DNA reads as TGTGCCAGCAGTTTAAGTTCCTACTCCTATAATTCACCCCTCCACTTT. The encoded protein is CASSLSSYSYNSPLHF.